A selection of T cell receptor beta chains follows, all from one sample in a study of vaccination effects on CD4 cells after COVID-19. No antigen has been identified for these receptors. The assay was immunoSEQ multiplex PCR, and TCRdb's table has in-frame clones only and misses some. The sample consists of around 20,000 clones, 70% of them appearing once. The source was CD4+ T cells from PBMCs cultured with HCoV-229E spike peptides, collected before COVID-19 vaccination. All receptors come from a human donor who received a COVID-19 vaccine. CDR3s include the opening cysteine and the closing phenylalanine or tryptophan. A D gene is named only where the DNA matches it firmly. Only some rows state a clone size, as once, few, many or a class for expanded clones.

TRBD2 TRBJ2-6 TRBV19 NA CASSIVLRTSGGLSSGANVLTF TGTGCCAGTAGTATAGTTCTCAGGACTAGCGGGGGCTTAAGCTCTGGGGCCAACGTCCTGACTTTC
TRBD2 TRBJ2-1 TRBV10-3 NA CATLLAGAGEQFF TGTGCCACCCTACTAGCGGGAGCTGGGGAGCAGTTCTTC
TRBD1 TRBJ1-6 TRBV3-1/TRBV3-2 few CASSLPAGTGKSPLHF TGTGCCAGCAGCCTCCCGGCCGGGACAGGCAAATCACCCCTCCACTTT
NA TRBJ2-7 TRBV5-1 NA CASSREANDYEQYF TGCGCCAGCAGCAGAGAGGCAAACGACTACGAGCAGTACTTC
NA TRBJ2-6 TRBV6-4 NA CASSDSQGGANVLTF TGTGCCAGCAGTGACTCCCAGGGTGGGGCCAACGTCCTGACTTTC
NA TRBJ1-1 TRBV5-1 NA CASSFPRDGTEAFF TGCGCCAGCAGCTTCCCCAGGGATGGCACTGAAGCTTTCTTT
TRBD1 TRBJ1-2 TRBV7-2 once CASSLAGQGGIYGYTF TGTGCCAGCAGCTTAGCCGGACAGGGCGGGATCTATGGCTACACCTTC
TRBD1 TRBJ1-3 TRBV19 NA CASGDPGQGPNTIYF TGTGCCAGTGGTGATCCGGGACAGGGGCCAAACACCATATATTTT
NA TRBJ1-2 TRBV7-2 NA CASSFDRQYGYTF TGTGCCAGCAGCTTTGACAGGCAATATGGCTACACCTTC
NA TRBJ1-5 TRBV4-1 NA CASSQDGQPNQPQHF TGCGCCAGCAGCCAAGACGGTCAGCCCAATCAGCCCCAGCATTTT
TRBD1 TRBJ1-4 TRBV5-1 few CASSDLQGSREKLFF TGCGCCAGCAGCGATTTACAGGGGAGTCGGGAAAAACTGTTTTTT
TRBD2 TRBJ2-3 TRBV14 few CASSSRTSGSFGTDTQYF TGTGCCAGCAGCTCCCGGACTAGCGGGAGCTTTGGTACAGATACGCAGTATTTT
TRBD2 TRBJ2-2 TRBV5-5 NA CASSLRGASGSTGELFF TGTGCCAGCAGCCTACGCGGGGCTAGCGGGAGCACCGGGGAGCTGTTTTTT
NA TRBJ1-1 TRBV4-1 NA CASSDMGGVRNTEAFF TGCGCCAGCAGCGACATGGGGGGGGTAAGGAACACTGAAGCTTTCTTT
NA TRBJ2-5 TRBV27 once CASSWGYQETQYF TGTGCCAGCAGTTGGGGCTACCAAGAGACCCAGTACTTC
TRBD1 TRBJ1-5 TRBV2 NA CASSPDRGSNQPQHF TGTGCCAGCAGTCCCGACAGGGGGAGCAATCAGCCCCAGCATTTT
TRBD1 TRBJ1-5 TRBV10-3 NA CAISETQGNSNQPQHF TGTGCCATCAGTGAGACACAGGGGAACAGCAATCAGCCCCAGCATTTT
TRBD1 TRBJ2-7 TRBV11-3 NA CASSLGQGTVSYEQYF TGTGCCAGCAGCTTAGGACAGGGGACTGTTTCCTACGAGCAGTACTTC
TRBD2 TRBJ2-3 TRBV18 NA CASSLSVPLADSTDTQYF TGTGCCAGCTCACTATCAGTACCACTAGCGGACAGCACAGATACGCAGTATTTT
NA TRBJ2-7 TRBV11-2 NA CASSLVGVYEQYF TGTGCCAGCAGCTTAGTAGGGGTCTACGAGCAGTACTTC
NA TRBJ1-2 TRBV6-5 NA CASSKGGHGYTF TGTGCCAGCAGTAAGGGAGGGCATGGCTACACCTTC
NA TRBJ2-2 TRBV18 NA CASSPSNTGTNTGELFF TGTGCCAGCTCACCATCTAACACAGGGACGAACACCGGGGAGCTGTTTTTT
NA TRBJ1-4 TRBV27 NA CASSLAGYEKLFF TGTGCCAGCAGTTTAGCCGGCTATGAAAAACTGTTTTTT
NA TRBJ1-4 TRBV7-2 NA CASSLNRSPNEKLFF TGTGCCAGCAGCTTAAACAGGAGCCCTAATGAAAAACTGTTTTTT
NA TRBJ1-1 TRBV10-3 NA CAIKDSGNTEAFF TGTGCCATCAAAGATTCAGGGAACACTGAAGCTTTCTTT
NA TRBJ1-4 TRBV2 NA CASREQGEGEKLFF TGTGCCAGCAGGGAACAGGGAGAAGGGGAAAAACTGTTTTTT
NA TRBJ1-4 TRBV5-1 NA CASSAGTLSEKLFF TGCGCCAGCAGCGCCGGGACTCTTAGTGAAAAACTGTTTTTT
NA TRBJ2-5 TRBV5-6 NA CASSLPRETQYF TGTGCCAGCAGCTTGCCGCGGGAGACCCAGTACTTC
NA TRBJ1-2 TRBV9 NA CASSVDEDYGYTF TGTGCCAGCAGCGTCGATGAGGACTATGGCTACACCTTC
NA TRBJ1-1 TRBV5-4 NA CASSAPGAPNTEAFF TGTGCCAGCAGCGCCCCAGGAGCCCCGAACACTGAAGCTTTCTTT
TRBD2 TRBJ2-3 TRBV24-1 NA CATSARGGREVEDTQYF TGTGCCACCAGTGCCCGTGGGGGGAGGGAGGTGGAAGATACGCAGTATTTT
NA TRBJ1-1 TRBV19 few CASPPRVTGATPMNTEAFF TGTGCCAGTCCCCCTAGAGTTACGGGGGCGACTCCAATGAACACTGAAGCTTTCTTT
NA TRBJ1-1 TRBV12-3/TRBV12-4 NA CASWPQNNLEAFF TGTGCCAGCTGGCCTCAAAATAACCTCGAAGCTTTCTTT
NA TRBJ1-5 TRBV29-1 few CSVRDNFNQPQHF TGCAGCGTTCGGGACAACTTCAATCAGCCCCAGCATTTT
TRBD2 TRBJ2-3 TRBV6-1 NA CASSERFGTSAFTDTQYF TGTGCCAGCAGTGAAAGGTTCGGAACTAGCGCATTCACAGATACGCAGTATTTT
NA TRBJ1-1 TRBV7-9 NA CASSLRRVVNLSRTEAFF TGTGCCAGCAGCTTAAGGCGGGTGGTCAACCTAAGTAGGACTGAAGCTTTCTTT
TRBD2 TRBJ2-1 TRBV5-1 few CASSLTTSGTWNEQFF TGCGCCAGCAGCCTCACGACTAGCGGGACTTGGAATGAGCAGTTCTTC
NA TRBJ1-1 TRBV7-9 NA CASSLKTEAFF TGTGCCAGCAGCTTAAAGACTGAAGCTTTCTTT
TRBD2 TRBJ2-1 TRBV18 few CASSLPGTSFNEQFF TGTGCCAGCTCACTTCCCGGGACTAGCTTTAATGAGCAGTTCTTC
NA TRBJ2-3 TRBV7-9 once CASSFGTDTQYF TGTGCCAGCAGCTTTGGTACAGATACGCAGTATTTT
TRBD1 TRBJ2-2 TRBV11-3 NA CASSLDQGGTGAPGELFF TGTGCCAGCAGCTTAGATCAAGGCGGGACAGGGGCCCCCGGGGAGCTGTTTTTT
TRBD1 TRBJ2-6 TRBV20-1 NA CSASEDRIFNSGANVLTF TGCAGTGCTAGTGAGGACAGGATCTTTAACTCTGGGGCCAACGTCCTGACTTTC
TRBD2 TRBJ2-1 TRBV5-1 NA CASRTSGENNEQFF TGCGCCAGCCGGACTAGCGGGGAGAACAATGAGCAGTTCTTC
NA TRBJ1-4 TRBV5-1 NA CASSPVGGTQNEKLFF TGCGCCAGCAGCCCCGTGGGGGGGACCCAAAATGAAAAACTGTTTTTT
NA TRBJ1-3 TRBV7-9 few CASTTLNSFVSGNTIYF TGTGCCAGCACCACATTGAACAGCTTCGTCTCTGGAAACACCATATATTTT
NA TRBJ2-3 TRBV21-1 NA CASSRNPGLGTDTQYF TGTGCCAGCAGCAGAAACCCGGGACTGGGCACAGATACGCAGTATTTT
NA TRBJ2-1 TRBV12-2 NA CASRLVGRDYNEQFF TGTGCAAGTCGCTTAGTCGGGAGAGACTACAATGAGCAGTTCTTC
NA TRBJ2-5 TRBV18 few CASSPGQMSQVWKETQYF TGTGCCAGCTCACCAGGTCAGATGAGCCAAGTATGGAAGGAGACCCAGTACTTC
NA TRBJ1-2 TRBV19 few CASSIGQFTNYGYTF TGTGCCAGTAGTATAGGTCAGTTCACAAACTATGGCTACACCTTC
NA TRBJ2-7 TRBV7-9 NA CASSPGTFASYEQYF TGTGCCAGCAGCCCCGGGACATTTGCCTCCTACGAGCAGTACTTC
NA TRBJ1-1 TRBV5-1 few CASSLMGGVGTEAFF TGCGCCAGCAGCTTGATGGGGGGCGTAGGCACTGAAGCTTTCTTT
TRBD1 TRBJ1-2 TRBV6-4 NA CANFDWTGPYGYTF TGTGCCAACTTTGATTGGACAGGGCCCTATGGCTACACCTTC
TRBD2 TRBJ2-2 TRBV18 NA CASSLSSGRRTGELFF TGTGCCAGCTCACTATCTAGCGGTCGAAGGACCGGGGAGCTGTTTTTT
TRBD2 TRBJ2-1 TRBV7-7 NA CASSLVSGGAGEQFF TGTGCCAGCAGCTTAGTCAGCGGGGGGGCTGGGGAGCAGTTCTTC
NA TRBJ2-2 TRBV5-1 NA CASSPGTPNTGELFF TGCGCCAGCAGCCCCGGGACTCCGAACACCGGGGAGCTGTTTTTT
NA TRBJ1-3 TRBV20-1 NA CSASRGYRSGNTIYF TGCAGTGCTAGTAGGGGGTATCGCTCTGGAAACACCATATATTTT